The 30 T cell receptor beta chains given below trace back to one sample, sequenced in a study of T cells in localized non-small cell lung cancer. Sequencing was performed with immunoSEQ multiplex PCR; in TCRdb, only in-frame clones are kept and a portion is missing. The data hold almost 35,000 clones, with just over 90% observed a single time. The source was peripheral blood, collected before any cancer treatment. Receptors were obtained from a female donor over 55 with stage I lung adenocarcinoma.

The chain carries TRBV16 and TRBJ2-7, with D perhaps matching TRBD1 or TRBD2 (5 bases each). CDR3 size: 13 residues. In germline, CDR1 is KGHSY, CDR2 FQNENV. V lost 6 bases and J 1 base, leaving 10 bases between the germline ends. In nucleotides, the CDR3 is TGTGCCAGCAGTGGGAGACAGTCCTACGAGCAGTACGTC. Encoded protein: CASSGRQSYEQYV.

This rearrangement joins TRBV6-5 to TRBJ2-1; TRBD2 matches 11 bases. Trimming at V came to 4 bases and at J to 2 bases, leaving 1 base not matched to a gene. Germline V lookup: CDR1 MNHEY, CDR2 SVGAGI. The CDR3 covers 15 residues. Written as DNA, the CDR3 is TGTGCCAGCAGTTCTAGCGGGGGGCCCTACAATGAGCAGTTCTTC. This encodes CASSSSGGPYNEQFF.

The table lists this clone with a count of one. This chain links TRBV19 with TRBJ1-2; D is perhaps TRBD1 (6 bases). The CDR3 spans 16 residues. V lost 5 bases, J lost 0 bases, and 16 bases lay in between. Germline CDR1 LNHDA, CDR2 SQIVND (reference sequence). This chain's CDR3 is CASSEGRRGANYGYTF. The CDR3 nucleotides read TGTGCCAGTAGTGAGGGCCGCAGGGGAGCTAACTATGGCTACACCTTC.

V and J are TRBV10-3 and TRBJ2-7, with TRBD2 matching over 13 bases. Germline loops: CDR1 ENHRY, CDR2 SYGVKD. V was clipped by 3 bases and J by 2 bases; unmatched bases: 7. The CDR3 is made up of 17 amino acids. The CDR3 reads CAISEEGLAGWPYEQYV. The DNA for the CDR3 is TGTGCCATCAGTGAAGAGGGACTAGCGGGATGGCCCTACGAGCAGTACGTC.

CDR3 coding DNA: TGTGCCAGCAGCGTGTATCCTGGAACACAAGAGACCCAGTACTTC. Its protein product is CASSVYPGTQETQYF. The V and J genes are TRBV9 and TRBJ2-5; no clear D gene. Germline values: CDR1 SGDLS, CDR2 YYNGEE. Trimming cost V 2 bases and J 2 bases, with 13 bases left between them. The CDR3 consists of 15 residues.

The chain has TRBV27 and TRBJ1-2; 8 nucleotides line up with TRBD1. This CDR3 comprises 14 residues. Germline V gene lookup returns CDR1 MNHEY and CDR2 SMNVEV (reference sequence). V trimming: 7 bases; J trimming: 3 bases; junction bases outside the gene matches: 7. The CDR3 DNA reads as TGTGCCAGCAAGGACAGGGTGTTGGACTATGGCTACACCTTC. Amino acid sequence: CASKDRVLDYGYTF.

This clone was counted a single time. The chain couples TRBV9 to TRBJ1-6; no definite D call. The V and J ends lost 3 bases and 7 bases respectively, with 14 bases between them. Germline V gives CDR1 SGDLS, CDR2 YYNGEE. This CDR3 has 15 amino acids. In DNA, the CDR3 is TGTGCCAGCAGCGGAGAGGGTTTCAAGAATTCACCCCTCCACTTT. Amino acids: CASSGEGFKNSPLHF.

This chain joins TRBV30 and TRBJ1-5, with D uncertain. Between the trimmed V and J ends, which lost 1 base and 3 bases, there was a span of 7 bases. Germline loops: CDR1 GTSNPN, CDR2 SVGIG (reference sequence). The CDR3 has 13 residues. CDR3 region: CAWSERDNQPQHF. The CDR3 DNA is TGTGCCTGGAGTGAGAGGGACAATCAGCCCCAGCATTTT.

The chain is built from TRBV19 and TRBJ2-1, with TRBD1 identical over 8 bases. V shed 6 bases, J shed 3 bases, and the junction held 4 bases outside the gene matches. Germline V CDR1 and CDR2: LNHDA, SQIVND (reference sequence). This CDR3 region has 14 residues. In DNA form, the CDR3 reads TGTGCCAGTAGAAAGGGACAGGTCTACAATGAGCAGTTCTTC. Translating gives CASRKGQVYNEQFF.

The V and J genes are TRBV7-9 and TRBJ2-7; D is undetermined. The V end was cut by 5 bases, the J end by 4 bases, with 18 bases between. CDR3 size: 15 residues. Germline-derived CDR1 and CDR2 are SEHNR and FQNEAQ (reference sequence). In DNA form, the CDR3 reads TGTGCCAGCAGCCCACGGCTCGGCGCCGGATACGAGCAGTACGTC. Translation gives CASSPRLGAGYEQYV.

CDR3 region: CASQGQGAGYTF. For the CDR3, the DNA is TGTGCCAGCCAGGGACAGGGTGCGGGCTACACCTTC. This chain links TRBV10-3 with TRBJ1-2; 9 bases line up with TRBD1. Trimming at V came to 10 bases and at J to 8 bases, leaving 8 bases not matched to a gene. This CDR3 is 12 amino acids long. Per the germline V gene, CDR1 is ENHRY and CDR2 is SYGVKD.

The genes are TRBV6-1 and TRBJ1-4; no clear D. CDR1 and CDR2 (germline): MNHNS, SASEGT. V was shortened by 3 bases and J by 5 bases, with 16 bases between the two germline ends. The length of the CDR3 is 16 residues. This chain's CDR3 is CASSDLSSGRNEKLFF. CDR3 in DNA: TGTGCCAGCAGTGATCTAAGTTCGGGAAGGAATGAAAAACTGTTTTTT.

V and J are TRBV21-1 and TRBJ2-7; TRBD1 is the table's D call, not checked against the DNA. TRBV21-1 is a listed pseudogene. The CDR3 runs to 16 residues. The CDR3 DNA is TGTGCCAGCCGATATACCCCGGAGGGGGCGCGGTACGAGCAGTACTTC. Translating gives CASRYTPEGARYEQYF.

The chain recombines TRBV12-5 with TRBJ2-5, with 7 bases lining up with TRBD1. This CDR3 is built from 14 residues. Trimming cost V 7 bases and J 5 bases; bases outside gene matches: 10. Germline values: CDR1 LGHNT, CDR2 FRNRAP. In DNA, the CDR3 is TGTGCTAGTGCCCAAACACAGGGGCGGGAGACCCAGTACTTC. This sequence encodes CASAQTQGRETQYF.

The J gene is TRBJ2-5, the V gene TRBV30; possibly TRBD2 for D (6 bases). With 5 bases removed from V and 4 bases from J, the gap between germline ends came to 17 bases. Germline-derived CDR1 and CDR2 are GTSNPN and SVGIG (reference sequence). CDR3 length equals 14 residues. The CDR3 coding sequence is TGTGCCTGGGTATTAGGAGGGAACGGAGAGACCCAGTACTTC. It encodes CAWVLGGNGETQYF.

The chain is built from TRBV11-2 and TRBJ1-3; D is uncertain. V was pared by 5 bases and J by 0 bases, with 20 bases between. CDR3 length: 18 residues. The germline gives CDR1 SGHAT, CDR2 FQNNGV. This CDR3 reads CASSPIIGPLSSGNTIYF. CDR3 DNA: TGTGCCAGCAGCCCTATAATCGGACCCCTGAGCTCTGGAAACACCATATATTTT.

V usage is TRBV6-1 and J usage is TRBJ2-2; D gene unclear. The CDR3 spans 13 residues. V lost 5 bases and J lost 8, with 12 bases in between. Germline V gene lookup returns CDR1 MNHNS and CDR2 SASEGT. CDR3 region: CASSLRVFGELFF. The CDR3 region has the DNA TGTGCCAGCAGTCTTAGGGTTTTTGGGGAGCTGTTTTTT.

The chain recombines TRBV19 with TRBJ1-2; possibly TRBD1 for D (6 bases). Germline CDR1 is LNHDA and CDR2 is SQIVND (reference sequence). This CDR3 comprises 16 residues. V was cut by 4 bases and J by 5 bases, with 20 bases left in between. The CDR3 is CASSKTQGNGIYGYTF. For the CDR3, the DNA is TGTGCCAGTAGTAAAACTCAGGGGAATGGGATTTATGGCTACACCTTC.

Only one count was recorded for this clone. The CDR3 protein is CASRLEDVRTDTQYF. The CDR3 nucleotides are TGTGCCAGCAGGCTTGAAGACGTTCGCACAGATACGCAGTATTTT. The chain employs TRBV7-2 and TRBJ2-3; D gene uncertain. Germline values: CDR1 SGHTA, CDR2 FQGNSA. V was clipped by 6 bases and J by 1 base, with 14 bases between them. The CDR3 extends over 15 amino acids.

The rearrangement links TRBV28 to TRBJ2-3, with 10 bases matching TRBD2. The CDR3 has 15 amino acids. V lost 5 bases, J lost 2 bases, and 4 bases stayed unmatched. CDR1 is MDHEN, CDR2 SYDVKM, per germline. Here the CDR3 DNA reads TGTGCCAGCAGTATCAGCGGGAGGGCCACAGATACGCAGTATTTT. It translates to CASSISGRATDTQYF. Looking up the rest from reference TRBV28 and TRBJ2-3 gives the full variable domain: DVKVTQSSRYLVKRTGEKVFLECVQDMDHENMFWYRQDPGLGLRLIYFSYDVKMKEKGDIPEGYSVSREKKERFSLILESASTNQTSMYLCASSISGRATDTQYFGPGTRLTVL.

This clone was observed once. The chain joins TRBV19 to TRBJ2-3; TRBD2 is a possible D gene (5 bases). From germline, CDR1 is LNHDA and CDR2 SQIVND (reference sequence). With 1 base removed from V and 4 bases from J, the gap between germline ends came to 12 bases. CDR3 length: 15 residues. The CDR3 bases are TGTGCCAGTAGTATAGGAGGGATAGAGTCAGATACGCAGTATTTT. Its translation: CASSIGGIESDTQYF.

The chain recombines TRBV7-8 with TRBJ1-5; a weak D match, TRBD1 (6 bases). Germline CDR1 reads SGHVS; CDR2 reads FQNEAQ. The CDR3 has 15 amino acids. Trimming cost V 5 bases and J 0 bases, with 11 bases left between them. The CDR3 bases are TGTGCCAGCAGCCCTGGACAGTATAGCAATCAGCCCCAGCATTTT. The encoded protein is CASSPGQYSNQPQHF.

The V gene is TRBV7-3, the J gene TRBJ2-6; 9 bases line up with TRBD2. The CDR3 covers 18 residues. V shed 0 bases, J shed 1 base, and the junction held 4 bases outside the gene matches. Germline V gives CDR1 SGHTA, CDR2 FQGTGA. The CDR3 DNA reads TGTGCCAGCAGCTTAACCGGCGGGAGGGGATCTGGGGCCAACGTCCTGACTTTC. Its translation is CASSLTGGRGSGANVLTF.

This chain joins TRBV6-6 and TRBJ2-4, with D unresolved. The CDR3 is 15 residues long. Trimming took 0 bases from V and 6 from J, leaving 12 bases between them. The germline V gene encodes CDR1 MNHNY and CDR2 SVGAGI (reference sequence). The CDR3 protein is CASSYSTPERNIQYF. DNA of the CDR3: TGTGCCAGCAGTTACTCGACCCCCGAGCGAAACATTCAGTACTTC.

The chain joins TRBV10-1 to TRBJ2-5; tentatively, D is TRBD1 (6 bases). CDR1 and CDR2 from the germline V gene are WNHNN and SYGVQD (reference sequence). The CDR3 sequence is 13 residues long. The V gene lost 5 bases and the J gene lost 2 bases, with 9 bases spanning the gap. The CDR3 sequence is CASSRTAQETQYF. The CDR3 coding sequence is TGCGCCAGCAGTAGGACAGCACAAGAGACCCAGTACTTC.

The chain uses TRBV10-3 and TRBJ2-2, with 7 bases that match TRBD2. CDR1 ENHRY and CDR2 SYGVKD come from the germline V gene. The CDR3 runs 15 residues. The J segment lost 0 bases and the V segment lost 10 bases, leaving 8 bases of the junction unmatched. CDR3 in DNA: TGTGCCACCACTGTGGGAGGGCCGAACACCGGGGAGCTGTTTTTT. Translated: CATTVGGPNTGELFF.

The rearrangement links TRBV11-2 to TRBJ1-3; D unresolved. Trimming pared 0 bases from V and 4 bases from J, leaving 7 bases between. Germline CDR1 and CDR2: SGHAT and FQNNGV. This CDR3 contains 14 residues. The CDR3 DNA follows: TGTGCCAGCAGCTTAGATATTTGGGGAAACACCATATATTTT. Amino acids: CASSLDIWGNTIYF. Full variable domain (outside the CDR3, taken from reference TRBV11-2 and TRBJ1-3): EAGVAQSPRYKIIEKRQSVAFWCNPISGHATLYWYQQILGQGPKLLIQFQNNGVVDDSQLPKDRFSAERLKGVDSTLKIQPAKLEDSAVYLCASSLDIWGNTIYFGEGSWLTVV.

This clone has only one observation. Here the CDR3 reads CASSQEGGTGRGDTQYF. CDR3 in DNA: TGTGCCAGCAGCCAAGAAGGTGGGACAGGGCGCGGAGATACGCAGTATTTT. The rearrangement links TRBV4-2 to TRBJ2-3; 9 bases map to TRBD1. Losses at the gene ends were 0 bases for V and 5 bases for J; bases not matched to a gene: 9. This CDR3 has 17 amino acids. Germline V gene data show CDR1 as LGHNA and CDR2 as YNFKEQ.

This CDR3 reads CASSETVVYGYTF. DNA for the CDR3: TGCGCCAGCAGTGAGACAGTTGTCTATGGCTACACCTTC. The chain is built from TRBV10-2 and TRBJ1-2; D unclear. In germline, CDR1 is WSHSY, CDR2 SAAADI. The CDR3 length is 13 residues. V gave up 2 bases and J gave up 4 bases, with 8 bases separating them.

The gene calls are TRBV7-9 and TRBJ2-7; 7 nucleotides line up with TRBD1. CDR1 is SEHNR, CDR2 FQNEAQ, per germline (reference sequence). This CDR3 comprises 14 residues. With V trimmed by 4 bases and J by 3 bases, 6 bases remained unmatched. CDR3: CASSSRGTDYEQYV. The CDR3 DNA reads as TGTGCCAGCAGCTCAAGAGGGACAGACTACGAGCAGTACGTC.